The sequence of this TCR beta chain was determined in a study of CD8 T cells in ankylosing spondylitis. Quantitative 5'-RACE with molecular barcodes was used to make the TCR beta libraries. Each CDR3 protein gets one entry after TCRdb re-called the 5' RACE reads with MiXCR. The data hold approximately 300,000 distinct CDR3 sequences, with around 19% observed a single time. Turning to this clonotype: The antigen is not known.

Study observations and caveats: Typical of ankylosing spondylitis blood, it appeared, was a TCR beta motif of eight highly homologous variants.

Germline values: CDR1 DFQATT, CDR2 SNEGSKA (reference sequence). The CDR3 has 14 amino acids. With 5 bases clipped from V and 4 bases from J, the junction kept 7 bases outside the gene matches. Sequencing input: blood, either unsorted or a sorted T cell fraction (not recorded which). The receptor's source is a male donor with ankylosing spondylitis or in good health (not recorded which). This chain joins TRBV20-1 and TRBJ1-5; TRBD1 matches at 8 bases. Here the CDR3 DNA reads TGCAGTGCTGCCGGACAGGGTGGGAATCAGCCCCAGCATTTT. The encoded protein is CSAAGQGGNQPQHF.